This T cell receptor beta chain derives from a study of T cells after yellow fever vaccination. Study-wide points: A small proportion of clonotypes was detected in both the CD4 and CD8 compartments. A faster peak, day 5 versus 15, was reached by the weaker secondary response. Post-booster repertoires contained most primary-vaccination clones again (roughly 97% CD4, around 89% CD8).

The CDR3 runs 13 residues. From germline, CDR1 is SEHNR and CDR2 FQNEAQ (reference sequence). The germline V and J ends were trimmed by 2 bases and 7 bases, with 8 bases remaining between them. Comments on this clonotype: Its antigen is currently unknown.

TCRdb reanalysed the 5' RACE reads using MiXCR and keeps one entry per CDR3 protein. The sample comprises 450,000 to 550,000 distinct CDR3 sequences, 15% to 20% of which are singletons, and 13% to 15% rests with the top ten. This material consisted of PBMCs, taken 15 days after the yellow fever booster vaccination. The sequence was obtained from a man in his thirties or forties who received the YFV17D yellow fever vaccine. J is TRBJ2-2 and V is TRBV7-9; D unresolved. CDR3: CASSLFVGGELFF. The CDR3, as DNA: TGTGCCAGCAGCTTATTTGTAGGCGGGGAGCTGTTTTTT. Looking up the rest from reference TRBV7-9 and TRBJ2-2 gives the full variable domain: DTGVSQNPRHKITKRGQNVTFRCDPISEHNRLYWYRQTLGQGPEFLTYFQNEAQLEKSRLLSDRFSAERPKGSFSTLEIQRTEQGDSAMYLCASSLFVGGELFFGEGSRLTVL.